These T cell receptor beta chains were read from a single sample in a study of T cells in Graves' hyperthyroidism and ophthalmopathy. TCRdb itself ran the multiplex PCR reads through MiXCR, one entry per CDR3 protein. The sample lists about half a million distinct CDR3 sequences; about 20% were seen once. What was sequenced was blood. Receptors were obtained from a woman in her seventies with Graves' ophthalmopathy. CDR3s include the opening cysteine and the closing phenylalanine or tryptophan. The order of the fields is V gene, J gene, D gene, clone size, CDR3 protein, CDR3 DNA. D genes are given only for firm matches. Expanded clones are given a class, and other clones once, few, many or no size at all.

V: TRBV7-2
J: TRBJ2-1
D: TRBD2
size: many
CDR3: CASSLGAGGFNEQFF
DNA: TGTGCCAGCAGCTTAGGAGCGGGAGGGTTCAATGAGCAGTTCTTC

V: TRBV10-1
J: TRBJ2-1
D: TRBD1
size: NA
CDR3: CASTDRAGEQFF
DNA: TGCGCCAGCACGGACAGGGCGGGTGAGCAGTTCTTC

V: TRBV7-3
J: TRBJ2-3
D: NA
size: few
CDR3: CASSQGGGIDTQYF
DNA: TGTGCCAGCAGCCAGGGAGGGGGAATAGATACGCAGTATTTT

V: TRBV9
J: TRBJ2-1
D: TRBD2
size: NA
CDR3: CASSLKRLAGNNEQFF
DNA: TGTGCCAGCAGCCTTAAAAGACTAGCGGGGAACAATGAGCAGTTCTTC

V: TRBV20-1
J: TRBJ2-2
D: NA
size: NA
CDR3: CSARTTNTGELFF
DNA: TGCAGTGCTAGGACGACAAACACCGGGGAGCTGTTTTTT

V: TRBV7-8
J: TRBJ2-5
D: TRBD1
size: many
CDR3: CASSSGTGGEGETQYF
DNA: TGTGCCAGCAGCTCGGGGACAGGCGGAGAGGGTGAGACCCAGTACTTC

V: TRBV7-8
J: TRBJ1-6
D: TRBD1
size: NA
CDR3: CASSFGQGDSPLHF
DNA: TGTGCCAGCAGCTTCGGACAGGGGGATTCACCCCTCCACTTT

V: TRBV12-3/TRBV12-4
J: TRBJ1-5
D: TRBD1
size: NA
CDR3: CASSMGQPYGPQHF
DNA: TGTGCCAGCAGCATGGGACAGCCATACGGGCCCCAGCATTTT

V: TRBV4-1
J: TRBJ2-6
D: NA
size: NA
CDR3: CASSQDVGEAGANVLTF
DNA: TGCGCCAGCAGCCAAGATGTGGGTGAGGCTGGGGCCAACGTCCTGACTTTC

V: TRBV7-9
J: TRBJ2-3
D: NA
size: few
CDR3: CASSFTATTDTQYF
DNA: TGTGCCAGCAGCTTTACTGCAACCACAGATACGCAGTATTTT

V: TRBV6-2/TRBV6-3
J: TRBJ2-2
D: NA
size: few
CDR3: CASIQGAGTYIASTGELFF
DNA: TGTGCCAGCATCCAGGGAGCCGGGACATATATAGCGAGCACCGGGGAGCTGTTTTTT

V: TRBV20-1
J: TRBJ1-1
D: TRBD1
size: few
CDR3: CSASPGQGLRNTEAFF
DNA: TGCAGTGCTTCACCGGGACAGGGGTTACGGAACACTGAAGCTTTCTTT

V: TRBV27
J: TRBJ2-7
D: NA
size: many
CDR3: CASSFFPGGEQYF
DNA: TGTGCCAGCAGTTTCTTTCCAGGTGGAGAGCAGTACTTC

V: TRBV5-6
J: TRBJ1-1
D: TRBD1
size: NA
CDR3: CASSYDRGTEAFF
DNA: TGTGCCAGCAGCTATGACAGGGGTACTGAAGCTTTCTTT

V: TRBV5-6
J: TRBJ2-1
D: NA
size: NA
CDR3: CASSLGSAHEQFF
DNA: TGTGCCAGCAGCTTGGGGAGCGCCCATGAGCAGTTCTTC

V: TRBV10-1
J: TRBJ1-5
D: NA
size: few
CDR3: CASSESSNQPQHF
DNA: TGCGCCAGCAGTGAGAGTAGCAATCAGCCCCAGCATTTT

V: TRBV18
J: TRBJ2-7
D: NA
size: NA
CDR3: CASSPPFRVGEQYF
DNA: TGTGCCAGCTCACCACCATTCAGGGTAGGCGAGCAGTACTTC

V: TRBV19
J: TRBJ2-3
D: NA
size: few
CDR3: CASSRGGGTDTQYF
DNA: TGTGCCAGTTCCAGGGGGGGCGGCACAGATACGCAGTATTTT

V: TRBV20-1
J: TRBJ2-1
D: NA
size: few
CDR3: CSARAGSSYNEQFF
DNA: TGCAGTGCTAGAGCCGGTAGCTCCTACAATGAGCAGTTCTTC

V: TRBV18
J: TRBJ2-1
D: TRBD2
size: few
CDR3: CTSSPGTSGREQFF
DNA: TGTACCAGCTCACCAGGGACTAGCGGGAGGGAGCAGTTCTTC

V: TRBV30
J: TRBJ1-5
D: NA
size: NA
CDR3: CAWSSPGPLSNQPQHF
DNA: TGTGCCTGGAGTAGCCCCGGACCCCTTAGCAATCAGCCCCAGCATTTT

V: TRBV20-1
J: TRBJ1-5
D: NA
size: NA
CDR3: CSAERGSGNQPQHF
DNA: TGCAGTGCTGAAAGGGGTTCAGGCAATCAGCCCCAGCATTTT

V: TRBV18
J: TRBJ2-7
D: TRBD1
size: NA
CDR3: CASSQKQGDEQYF
DNA: TGTGCCAGCTCACAAAAACAGGGGGACGAGCAGTACTTC

V: TRBV9
J: TRBJ2-3
D: NA
size: many
CDR3: CASSVEAGSSTDTQYF
DNA: TGTGCCAGCAGCGTAGAGGCAGGGTCTAGCACAGATACGCAGTATTTT

V: TRBV14
J: TRBJ1-2
D: TRBD1
size: many
CDR3: CASSQTFGTGAYTF
DNA: TGTGCCAGCAGCCAAACTTTCGGGACAGGGGCCTACACCTTC

V: TRBV7-2
J: TRBJ2-5
D: NA
size: few
CDR3: CASSAKRETQYF
DNA: TGTGCCAGCAGCGCTAAGCGGGAGACCCAGTACTTC

V: TRBV5-6
J: TRBJ2-2
D: TRBD1
size: few
CDR3: CASSSINRGTGELFF
DNA: TGTGCCAGCAGCTCGATTAACAGGGGAACCGGGGAGCTGTTTTTT

V: TRBV28
J: TRBJ2-6
D: TRBD1
size: NA
CDR3: CASNSWGQAYVLTF
DNA: TGTGCCAGCAACTCATGGGGACAGGCCTACGTCCTGACTTTC

V: TRBV11-2
J: TRBJ2-6
D: NA
size: many
CDR3: CASSFLPDPGANVLTF
DNA: TGTGCCAGCAGCTTTCTGCCTGACCCCGGGGCCAACGTCCTGACTTTC

V: TRBV30
J: TRBJ1-6
D: NA
size: few
CDR3: CAWSARRNYNSPLHF
DNA: TGTGCCTGGAGTGCAAGACGCAATTATAATTCACCCCTCCACTTT

V: TRBV11-1
J: TRBJ1-2
D: NA
size: few
CDR3: CASSRIQGQNGYTF
DNA: TGTGCCAGCAGTCGTATCCAGGGCCAGAATGGCTACACCTTC

V: TRBV4-3
J: TRBJ2-1
D: TRBD2
size: few
CDR3: CASSPLAGGKNEQFF
DNA: TGCGCCAGCAGCCCTCTAGCGGGAGGGAAGAATGAGCAGTTCTTC

V: TRBV20-1
J: TRBJ2-1
D: TRBD2
size: NA
CDR3: CSARPFSGQRRYNEQFF
DNA: TGCAGTGCTCGGCCCTTTAGCGGGCAAAGGCGATACAATGAGCAGTTCTTC

V: TRBV10-3
J: TRBJ2-3
D: NA
size: NA
CDR3: CATKPHTQDTQYF
DNA: TGTGCCACGAAACCGCACACTCAAGATACGCAGTATTTT

V: TRBV6-2/TRBV6-3
J: TRBJ1-4
D: NA
size: many
CDR3: CASSPTTDSKLFF
DNA: TGTGCCAGCAGTCCCACGACGGACTCCAAACTGTTTTTT

V: TRBV30
J: TRBJ2-1
D: NA
size: NA
CDR3: CAWSVRWGGEQFF
DNA: TGTGCCTGGAGTGTCCGGTGGGGTGGTGAGCAGTTCTTC

V: TRBV7-3
J: TRBJ2-3
D: NA
size: NA
CDR3: CASSLNRDLRQYF
DNA: TGTGCCAGCAGCTTAAACCGGGACCTCAGGCAGTATTTT

V: TRBV19
J: TRBJ1-1
D: NA
size: NA
CDR3: CASSIVGRTEAFF
DNA: TGTGCCAGTAGTATAGTGGGTCGGACTGAAGCTTTCTTT

V: TRBV9
J: TRBJ2-2
D: NA
size: NA
CDR3: CASSVPTRAGELFF
DNA: TGTGCCAGCAGCGTCCCTACGAGGGCCGGGGAGCTGTTTTTT

V: TRBV12-5
J: TRBJ2-6
D: NA
size: few
CDR3: CASGSSGANVLTF
DNA: TGTGCTAGTGGTAGCTCTGGGGCCAACGTCCTGACTTTC

V: TRBV5-1
J: TRBJ2-6
D: NA
size: few
CDR3: CASSKVGGASGANVLTF
DNA: TGCGCCAGCAGCAAGGTGGGGGGCGCCTCTGGGGCCAACGTCCTGACTTTC

V: TRBV12-3/TRBV12-4
J: TRBJ2-3
D: NA
size: NA
CDR3: CASSFNQGADTQYF
DNA: TGTGCCAGCAGTTTCAACCAGGGTGCAGATACGCAGTATTTT

V: TRBV2
J: TRBJ2-2
D: TRBD2
size: many
CDR3: CASRPSGSTGELFF
DNA: TGTGCCAGCAGGCCTAGCGGGAGCACCGGGGAGCTGTTTTTT

V: TRBV6-5
J: TRBJ1-5
D: NA
size: NA
CDR3: CASSYGGHSNQPQHF
DNA: TGTGCCAGCAGTTACGGCGGACATAGCAATCAGCCCCAGCATTTT

V: TRBV11-2
J: TRBJ2-7
D: NA
size: few
CDR3: CASSLEGTPTYEQYF
DNA: TGTGCCAGCAGCTTAGAGGGGACACCTACCTACGAGCAGTACTTC

V: TRBV13
J: TRBJ2-5
D: NA
size: NA
CDR3: CASSSRDEWETQYF
DNA: TGTGCCAGCAGTTCACGAGACGAGTGGGAGACCCAGTACTTC

V: TRBV12-3/TRBV12-4
J: TRBJ2-1
D: TRBD2
size: NA
CDR3: CASSSGGLAAHNEQFF
DNA: TGTGCCAGCAGTTCAGGGGGACTAGCGGCACACAATGAGCAGTTCTTC

V: TRBV20-1
J: TRBJ2-7
D: TRBD1
size: NA
CDR3: CSARDGEQGDSYEQYF
DNA: TGCAGTGCTAGAGATGGAGAACAGGGGGATTCCTACGAGCAGTACTTC

V: TRBV2
J: TRBJ2-3
D: NA
size: many
CDR3: CASSEGYDSSDTQYF
DNA: TGTGCCAGCAGTGAAGGTTACGACAGTTCAGATACGCAGTATTTT

V: TRBV7-3
J: TRBJ2-1
D: TRBD1
size: NA
CDR3: CASSTPKRTGDFRHSYNEQFF
DNA: TGTGCCAGCAGCACACCTAAACGGACAGGGGACTTCCGTCACTCCTACAATGAGCAGTTCTTC

V: TRBV20-1
J: TRBJ2-5
D: TRBD2
size: NA
CDR3: CSASGGTSGRVETQYF
DNA: TGCAGTGCTAGCGGGGGGACTAGCGGGAGGGTTGAGACCCAGTACTTC

V: TRBV27
J: TRBJ2-3
D: TRBD2
size: NA
CDR3: CASSSSWSASGRGGTDTQYF
DNA: TGTGCCAGCAGTTCGAGTTGGTCTGCTAGCGGGAGGGGGGGCACAGATACGCAGTATTTT

V: TRBV5-1
J: TRBJ2-7
D: NA
size: few
CDR3: CASSLATGYSYEQYF
DNA: TGCGCCAGCAGCTTAGCTACAGGGTACTCCTACGAGCAGTACTTC